The clone carrying this T cell receptor beta chain was seen a handful of times. As yet, its antigen is unknown. Template switching added a universal primer binding site, and final cDNA carried unique molecular identifiers. TCRdb reanalysed the 5' RACE reads using MiXCR and keeps one entry per CDR3 protein. The sample contains some 630,000 distinct CDR3 sequences, around 7.4% of which appear only once. The data were obtained in a study of identical twins. Whole-study results and caveats: Surplus twin overlap in beta out-of-frame sequences was less pronounced.

Among all donors, each was a healthy Caucasian. Trimming removed 3 bases at V and 1 base at J, with 6 bases between. Germline CDR1 and CDR2: DFQATT and SNEGSKA (reference sequence). The CDR3 is 12 residues long. The same sample was also used in a study of yellow fever vaccine responses in identical twins.

Sequenced input: PBMCs. This chain connects TRBV20-1 to TRBJ2-5; D call uncertain. The receptor's source is a woman aged 18 to 35 in good health. In DNA, the CDR3 is TGCAGTGCTAGTGAAATCCAAGAGACCCAGTACTTC. As protein: CSASEIQETQYF.